One T cell receptor (beta chain) is described in this entry. In the source study's methods: Reference gene primer amplification gave nucleated cell count estimates. This table comes from immunoSEQ multiplex PCR, and its TCRdb copy is limited to in-frame clones, with some not included. V, J and clone size were drawn from that table, and D and trimming were deduced from the DNA. In the table there are fewer than 250,000 clones, around nine tenths of which are singletons. The V gene's germline CDR1 is SGHTA and CDR2 FQGTGA. V shed 4 bases, J shed 8 bases, and the junction held 4 bases outside the gene matches. The CDR3 length is 14 residues. These data belong to a study of blood T cell repertoires in COVID-19. Study as a whole: Both acute and convalescent COVID-19 samples were obtained from the United States, Italy and Spain.

The receptor was derived from a woman between 45 and 65 years old with acute COVID-19. V gene TRBV7-3 combines with J gene TRBJ2-1; TRBD1 matches 11 bases. The specimen sequenced was PBMCs or T cells enriched from blood (not recorded which). DNA for the CDR3: TGTGCCAGCAGCTGGACAGGGGGCGGGTATGAGCAGTTCTTC. It encodes CASSWTGGGYEQFF.